The rows below give T cell receptor beta chains drawn from one sample of a study of breast tumors, draining lymph nodes, adjacent tissues. MiXCR was run by TCRdb on the multiplex PCR reads, yielding one entry per CDR3 protein. Among roughly 70,000 distinct CDR3 sequences listed, less than 50% were seen once. The specimen sequenced was breast tumor tissue. The receptors originated from a female donor with breast cancer. Some clones in this sample may be carry-over from other donors' samples. Both conserved end residues are part of each CDR3. The order of the fields is clone size, CDR3 length, V gene, D gene, J gene, CDR3 DNA, CDR3 protein. The D gene is left open where the match is weak. Clone size is shown for a subset of rows, as once, few, many or a class of expanded clone.

size: NA
length: 14
V: TRBV2
D: TRBD1
J: TRBJ1-5
DNA: TGTGCCAGCAGGTTGACAGGGAGCAATCAGCCCCAGCATTTT
CDR3: CASRLTGSNQPQHF

size: many
length: 16
V: TRBV6-1
D: TRBD2
J: TRBJ2-3
DNA: TGTGCCAGCAGTGAATCGTTGGCGGGAGGCACAGATACGCAGTATTTT
CDR3: CASSESLAGGTDTQYF

size: few
length: 15
V: TRBV19
D: NA
J: TRBJ1-1
DNA: TGTGCCAGTAGTCCCGCGAGAGGGCTAAAGACTGAAGCTTTCTTT
CDR3: CASSPARGLKTEAFF

size: many
length: 13
V: TRBV19
D: NA
J: TRBJ1-2
DNA: TGTGCCAGTAGTGTGGACGGTAGCTATGGCTACACCTTC
CDR3: CASSVDGSYGYTF

size: NA
length: 15
V: TRBV7-9
D: TRBD2
J: TRBJ2-3
DNA: TGTGCCAGCAGCTTCATAGCGGGAGGAACAGATACGCAGTATTTT
CDR3: CASSFIAGGTDTQYF

size: NA
length: 15
V: TRBV14
D: TRBD2
J: TRBJ2-7
DNA: TGTGTCAGCAGCCAAGATCGGGAGGCGACTAGCGAGCAGCACTTC
CDR3: CVSSQDREATSEQHF

size: NA
length: 16
V: TRBV4-1
D: NA
J: TRBJ1-3
DNA: TGCGCCAGCAGCCAAACGGGGGCAAGCTCTGGAAACACCATATATTTT
CDR3: CASSQTGASSGNTIYF

size: NA
length: 12
V: TRBV14
D: NA
J: TRBJ1-2
DNA: TGTGCCAGCAGCCCGGACAAGGGGGACTACACCTTC
CDR3: CASSPDKGDYTF

size: NA
length: 12
V: TRBV3-1
D: NA
J: TRBJ2-7
DNA: TGTGCCAGCAGCCAAGGATCCTACGAGCAGTACTTC
CDR3: CASSQGSYEQYF

size: many
length: 13
V: TRBV28
D: NA
J: TRBJ2-7
DNA: TGTGCCAGCAGTTTCCTCCCCCCCTACGAGCAGTACTTC
CDR3: CASSFLPPYEQYF

size: NA
length: 14
V: TRBV7-3
D: TRBD2
J: TRBJ2-1
DNA: TGTGCCAGCAGCTTACAAGCGGGAGCTAATAAGCAGTTCTTC
CDR3: CASSLQAGANKQFF

size: many
length: 14
V: TRBV7-2
D: TRBD2
J: TRBJ2-1
DNA: TGTGCCAGCAGCCCCAGAAGCGGGGGCAATGAGCAGTTCTTC
CDR3: CASSPRSGGNEQFF

size: NA
length: 16
V: TRBV9
D: TRBD1
J: TRBJ1-1
DNA: TGTGCCAGCAGCGCGAGAGCCGGGACAGGGGACTATGAAGCTTTCTTT
CDR3: CASSARAGTGDYEAFF

size: many
length: 13
V: TRBV20-1
D: TRBD1
J: TRBJ2-3
DNA: TGCAGTGCCACCGCCGGGACAGCTTTCCCTCAGTATTTT
CDR3: CSATAGTAFPQYF

size: many
length: 14
V: TRBV6-5
D: TRBD1
J: TRBJ1-1
DNA: TGTGCCAGCAGTTGGGGACAGCCGGGCACTGAAGCTTTCTTT
CDR3: CASSWGQPGTEAFF

size: NA
length: 16
V: TRBV7-3
D: TRBD2
J: TRBJ2-5
DNA: TGTGCCAGCAGCTTAGGCGCTCGGCTAGCGGGGGCAACCCAGTACTTC
CDR3: CASSLGARLAGATQYF

size: medium-sized
length: 15
V: TRBV7-6
D: NA
J: TRBJ2-1
DNA: TGTGCCAGCAGCTTAGGGCCGGGGTCCCGCAATGAGCAGTTCTTC
CDR3: CASSLGPGSRNEQFF

size: many
length: 14
V: TRBV6-5
D: TRBD1
J: TRBJ1-2
DNA: TGTGCCAGCAGGAGGGGGCCTACTCACTATGGCTACACCTTC
CDR3: CASRRGPTHYGYTF

size: NA
length: 17
V: TRBV19
D: TRBD2
J: TRBJ2-7
DNA: TGTGCCAGTAGAGGCCGCGGGACTAGCGGGAGCTCCCACGAGCAGTACTTC
CDR3: CASRGRGTSGSSHEQYF

size: NA
length: 14
V: TRBV6-1
D: TRBD1
J: TRBJ1-2
DNA: TGTGCCAGCAGTACACGACAGGGCCTCATCCGACACACCTTC
CDR3: CASSTRQGLIRHTF

size: NA
length: 10
V: TRBV24-1
D: NA
J: TRBJ2-3
DNA: TGTGCTTCCCGGGGGGATACGCAGTATTTT
CDR3: CASRGDTQYF

size: many
length: 17
V: TRBV5-4
D: NA
J: TRBJ2-5
DNA: TGTGCCAGCAGCCCGTGGCAGGGGGGGGGGCTTTCGGAGACCCAGTACTTC
CDR3: CASSPWQGGGLSETQYF

size: many
length: 13
V: TRBV6-1
D: NA
J: TRBJ1-6
DNA: TGTGCCAGCAGTGAAGGGGACTCAGGGGCCCTCCACTTT
CDR3: CASSEGDSGALHF

size: many
length: 15
V: TRBV27
D: NA
J: TRBJ2-7
DNA: TGTGCCAGCAGTTTAATACAGTCCAGCATCTACGAGCAGTACTTC
CDR3: CASSLIQSSIYEQYF

size: NA
length: 15
V: TRBV7-9
D: NA
J: TRBJ2-1
DNA: TGTGCCAGCAGCTCCGGCAAGAACGACTACAATGAGCAGTTCTTC
CDR3: CASSSGKNDYNEQFF

size: NA
length: 16
V: TRBV11-2
D: TRBD1
J: TRBJ1-6
DNA: TGTGCCAGCAGCCTCCGGAGGCAGGGGGTTAATTCACCCCTCCACTTT
CDR3: CASSLRRQGVNSPLHF

size: NA
length: 17
V: TRBV5-6
D: NA
J: TRBJ2-6
DNA: TGTGCCAGCAGCTTCACGGGCAGGTACTCTGGGGCCAACGTCCTGACTTTC
CDR3: CASSFTGRYSGANVLTF

size: many
length: 12
V: TRBV10-3
D: NA
J: TRBJ1-1
DNA: TGTGCCACGGGACGGCGGGACACTGAAGCTTTCTTT
CDR3: CATGRRDTEAFF

size: few
length: 14
V: TRBV6-1
D: NA
J: TRBJ1-2
DNA: TGTGCCAGCAGTGAATCATCGGGGGGGGGAGGCTACACCTTC
CDR3: CASSESSGGGGYTF

size: many
length: 14
V: TRBV4-2
D: NA
J: TRBJ2-1
DNA: TGTGCCAGCAGCCAAGATCTCCAGCCCTCTCAGCAGTTCTTC
CDR3: CASSQDLQPSQQFF

size: once
length: 13
V: TRBV2
D: NA
J: TRBJ1-5
DNA: TGCGCCAGCAGTGGTATGGGGGATCAGCCCCTGCATTTT
CDR3: CASSGMGDQPLHF

size: many
length: 14
V: TRBV5-4
D: NA
J: TRBJ2-2
DNA: TGTGCCAGCAGCTCCGGGGGCCTCACCGGGGAGCTGTTTTTT
CDR3: CASSSGGLTGELFF

size: NA
length: 13
V: TRBV27
D: NA
J: TRBJ2-5
DNA: TGTGCCAGCAGAAGGGGGGAGGGAGAGACCCAGTACTTC
CDR3: CASRRGEGETQYF

size: many
length: 19
V: TRBV20-1
D: TRBD1
J: TRBJ1-3
DNA: TGCAGTGCTAGATCTCTCGGACAGGGGGGTAGTGTTGTTGGAAACACCATATATTTT
CDR3: CSARSLGQGGSVVGNTIYF

size: many
length: 14
V: TRBV14
D: NA
J: TRBJ2-1
DNA: TGTGCCAGCAGTTACCCAGGTTTTTACAATGAGCAGTTCTTC
CDR3: CASSYPGFYNEQFF

size: many
length: 16
V: TRBV10-3
D: NA
J: TRBJ2-5
DNA: TGTGCCATCAGTGACACCCGACAGGAACAGGGTGAGACCCAGTACTTC
CDR3: CAISDTRQEQGETQYF

size: NA
length: 15
V: TRBV7-7
D: NA
J: TRBJ2-2
DNA: TGTGCTAGCAGCTTAGTGGGATGGAACACCGGGGAGCTGTTTTTT
CDR3: CASSLVGWNTGELFF

size: many
length: 14
V: TRBV19
D: TRBD2
J: TRBJ2-1
DNA: TGTGCCAGTAGTAGTAGCGGGAGGGCCGGTGAGCAGTTCTTC
CDR3: CASSSSGRAGEQFF

size: many
length: 16
V: TRBV5-8
D: NA
J: TRBJ1-4
DNA: TGTGCCAGCAGCTTTTCTGGGACACGACTTAATGAAAAACTGTTTTTT
CDR3: CASSFSGTRLNEKLFF

size: many
length: 16
V: TRBV6-1
D: NA
J: TRBJ1-5
DNA: TGTGCCAGCAGGGAGAACATCTTAGGAAAGGATCAGCCCCAGCATTTT
CDR3: CASRENILGKDQPQHF

size: NA
length: 16
V: TRBV6-5
D: NA
J: TRBJ1-6
DNA: TGTGCCAGCAGTTACTCGAGCGGGGCTGGTAGTTCACCCCTCCACTTT
CDR3: CASSYSSGAGSSPLHF

size: many
length: 14
V: TRBV3-1
D: NA
J: TRBJ2-5
DNA: TGTGCCAGCAGCCAAGAGTCGAGGGGAGAGACCCAGTACTTC
CDR3: CASSQESRGETQYF

size: many
length: 15
V: TRBV5-6
D: TRBD2
J: TRBJ2-3
DNA: TGTGCCAGCAGCTTGTTGCGGGGGGCCGCAGATACGCAGTATTTT
CDR3: CASSLLRGAADTQYF

size: many
length: 16
V: TRBV9
D: TRBD1
J: TRBJ2-7
DNA: TGTGCCAGCAGCGTAGAACCGGGACAGGGGAGCTACGAGCAGTACTTC
CDR3: CASSVEPGQGSYEQYF

size: many
length: 15
V: TRBV15
D: NA
J: TRBJ2-3
DNA: TGTGCCACCAGCGGGATGGACAAATCCACAGATACGCAGTATTTT
CDR3: CATSGMDKSTDTQYF

size: many
length: 13
V: TRBV6-2/TRBV6-3
D: NA
J: TRBJ2-6
DNA: TGTGCCAGCAGCTACTCTGGGGCCAACGTCCTGACTTTC
CDR3: CASSYSGANVLTF

size: many
length: 16
V: TRBV12-3/TRBV12-4
D: TRBD2
J: TRBJ2-7
DNA: TGTGCCAGCAGTTTCGGGGCGGGACTAGCGCTCTACGAGCAGTACTTC
CDR3: CASSFGAGLALYEQYF

size: NA
length: 14
V: TRBV19
D: TRBD1
J: TRBJ1-2
DNA: TGTGCCAGTAATAGACAGGGAGATAACTATGGCTACACCTTC
CDR3: CASNRQGDNYGYTF

size: many
length: 15
V: TRBV6-5
D: NA
J: TRBJ2-1
DNA: TGTGCCAGCAGCCCTCCGGGACTTTCCGAGTATGAGCAGTTCTTC
CDR3: CASSPPGLSEYEQFF

size: few
length: 14
V: TRBV5-1
D: NA
J: TRBJ1-1
DNA: TGCGCCAGCAGCTTGGACCTCTTGAACACTGAAGCTTTCTTT
CDR3: CASSLDLLNTEAFF

size: many
length: 13
V: TRBV5-4
D: TRBD1
J: TRBJ2-2
DNA: TGTGCCAGCAGCACAGGGGGAAGGGGGGAGCTGTTTTTT
CDR3: CASSTGGRGELFF

size: NA
length: 13
V: TRBV10-3
D: NA
J: TRBJ2-7
DNA: TGTGCTAGAGTCTTGGCGGCGGGACGGGAGCAGTACTTC
CDR3: CARVLAAGREQYF

size: many
length: 15
V: TRBV4-1
D: NA
J: TRBJ2-5
DNA: TGCGCCAGCAGCCATCCCCCGACAGGAGAAGAGACCCAGTACTTC
CDR3: CASSHPPTGEETQYF

size: many
length: 17
V: TRBV4-1
D: TRBD1
J: TRBJ1-3
DNA: TGCGCCAGCAGCCAAGAGGGGGCCAGGGGGCAGGGAAACACCATATATTTT
CDR3: CASSQEGARGQGNTIYF

size: many
length: 15
V: TRBV6-6
D: TRBD1
J: TRBJ1-2
DNA: TGTGCCAGCAGTCCTCGCGTAGGGACAGGGATCGGCTACACCTTC
CDR3: CASSPRVGTGIGYTF

size: NA
length: 12
V: TRBV20-1
D: NA
J: TRBJ1-2
DNA: TGCAGTGCTCTCCGGGCGAGATTTGGCTACACCTTC
CDR3: CSALRARFGYTF

size: NA
length: 18
V: TRBV5-6
D: TRBD2
J: TRBJ2-1
DNA: TGTGCCAGCAGCTTGTCGGGTTCACTAGCGGGGCCGTACAATGAGCAGTTCTTC
CDR3: CASSLSGSLAGPYNEQFF

size: many
length: 14
V: TRBV30
D: NA
J: TRBJ2-7
DNA: TGTGCCTGGAGTGTATTAACTACCACCTACGAGCAGTACTTC
CDR3: CAWSVLTTTYEQYF

size: many
length: 18
V: TRBV4-1
D: TRBD2
J: TRBJ2-1
DNA: TGCGCCAGCAGCCAAGATCTAGCGGGGGGGATTGCCTACAATGAGCAGTTCTTC
CDR3: CASSQDLAGGIAYNEQFF